This T cell receptor (beta chain) was recovered during a study of OX40 agonist ivuxolimab in advanced cancers. For the study in its entirety: Ivuxolimab was an agonistic, fully human IgG2 monoclonal antibody directed against OX40 (CD134), a costimulatory receptor. Intravenous ivuxolimab was administered to patients every 2 weeks at six dose levels: 0.01, 0.1, 0.3, 1.5, 3 and 10 mg/kg. Partial responses occurred in three dose-escalation patients: two with cutaneous melanoma and one with hepatocellular carcinoma. Patients were allowed to have had prior anti-PD-1, anti-PD-L1 or anti-CTLA-4 therapy, and about 40% of the dose-escalation patients had been treated with checkpoint inhibitors. The paper reports the monotherapy dose-escalation portion (N of about 52 patients) of the phase I ivuxolimab trial. Among the approximately 50 dose-escalation patients, around 20 had hepatocellular carcinoma, approximately 15 melanoma, 9 renal cell carcinoma and 9 head and neck cancer. In the dose-escalation cohort, 65% to 90% of patients were male, and the mean age was roughly 60 years, with a range of 23 to 79. Peripheral TCRbeta sequencing was intended to test whether TCR sequence diversity was altered and clonal T-cell expansion was caused by ivuxolimab. Beyond this particular receptor, the publication reports: After ivuxolimab, CD8+ T cells had more expanded clones than CD4+ T cells on average. Partial responders in the 0.1-3.0 mg/kg groups had among the lowest normalized peripheral clonal expansion, especially among CD8+ T cells. Which antigens the clonally expanded peripheral T cells were specific for was not determined. Low levels of normalized T-cell clonal expansion were also seen in some nonresponding patients. Clonal expansion of both CD4+ and CD8+ blood T cells was observed from baseline to week 6 at doses 0.1 to 3.0 mg/kg.

A remark on this clone: The target of this receptor is not known. No base qualities exist here, and no much larger clone lies one base off it.

To sequence the TCRbeta CDR3 region, genomic DNA was isolated from the sorted cells. The immunoSEQ Assay was used to sequence the TCRbeta CDR3 regions. This immuneACCESS table, as held by TCRdb, lists in-frame sequences with V and J called but not all clones. Of the missing ones, under half trace to an unresolved V gene in checked studies; the others have no known cause. The sample contains about 160,000 clones, approximately 94% of them found a single time. The top ten clones comprise 0.31% of the sample. The trial excluded patients who had a history of autoimmune disease or who were on systemic immunosuppression. Peripheral blood for TCR sequencing was drawn from every dose cohort at baseline, at cycle 4 day 1 and at cycle 7 day 1. The samples were taken from a phase I, first-in-human, multicenter, open-label dose-escalation trial of ivuxolimab. Adults with locally advanced or metastatic melanoma, renal cell carcinoma, hepatocellular carcinoma or head and neck squamous cell carcinoma were enrolled in the trial. Before TCR sequencing, CD4+ T cells and CD8+ T cells from peripheral blood were sorted into separate populations.

V and J lose 2 bases and 5 bases, and a span of 12 bases separates them. The CDR3 spans 14 residues, from the cysteine through the phenylalanine. The retained sequence is limited to the CDR3, 42 bases, with the frame set at the first base. For CDR1 and CDR2, the germline V gene lists MGHDK and SYGVNS. The clonotype comes from an adult with an advanced solid tumor such as melanoma, head and neck, liver or kidney cancer. The sequenced sample was CD4+ or CD8+ T cells sorted from blood, obtained in a trial of the OX40 agonist ivuxolimab. This chain joins TRBV25-1 to TRBJ2-5; the D region possibly corresponds to TRBD2 (6 bases align). The CDR3 here reads CASSELRGRETQYF. The DNA sequence reads TGTGCCAGCAGTGAACTCAGAGGGAGGGAGACCCAGTACTTC.